Following are 20 T cell receptor beta chains from one sample sequenced in a study of shared clonotypes between healthy human individuals. Produced via immunoSEQ multiplex PCR; TCRdb's table is partial and in-frame only. The table includes around 560,000 clones, roughly 96% detected once. Naive CD8 isolation took CD45RO-negative cells positively selected for CCR7 and excluded terminally differentiated effector memory CD45RA+ cells. Sample: naive CD8+ T cells sorted from blood. These TCRs come from a woman in her twenties or thirties in good health.

The CDR3 DNA follows: TGTGCCAGCAGTGAAATGACTAGCGGGTCCTACGAGCAGTACTTC. Protein: CASSEMTSGSYEQYF. The chain has TRBV2 and TRBJ2-5, with 10 nucleotides matching TRBD2. The J call could be wrong; TRBJ2-7 is a better fit for the DNA end. The CDR3 is 15 amino acids. The germline CDR1 and CDR2 sequences are SNHLY and FYNNEI.

This rearrangement joins TRBV7-9 to TRBJ2-2; D is uncertain. This CDR3 contains 17 residues. V was trimmed by 0 bases and J by 4 bases, leaving 15 bases between them. Germline V gives CDR1 SEHNR, CDR2 FQNEAQ (reference sequence). The CDR3 reads CASSLAPSLLITGELFF. The DNA for the CDR3 is TGTGCCAGCAGCTTAGCTCCTTCACTACTGATCACCGGGGAGCTGTTTTTT.

This sequence joins TRBV7-8 and TRBJ2-7; TRBD2 is a possible D gene (5 bases). CDR3 length: 13 residues. The V end was cut by 4 bases, the J end by 3 bases, with 10 bases between. Germline loops: CDR1 SGHVS, CDR2 FQNEAQ. In DNA form, the CDR3 reads TGTGCCAGCAGCTCTGAGGGCGGCTACGAGCAGTACTTC. This codes for CASSSEGGYEQYF.

The genes are TRBV9 and TRBJ2-1; no reliable D call. Per germline, CDR1 SGDLS and CDR2 YYNGEE. The ends were cut back, 1 base at V and 2 bases at J, with 10 bases in the middle. The CDR3 loop spans 15 amino acids. CDR3 protein: CASSVSANTYNEQFF. The DNA of the CDR3 is TGTGCCAGCAGCGTATCGGCAAACACCTACAATGAGCAGTTCTTC. The full variable domain, its missing parts supplied by reference TRBV9 and TRBJ2-1, is DSGVTQTPKHLITATGQRVTLRCSPRSGDLSVYWYQQSLDQGLQFLIQYYNGEERAKGNILERFSAQQFPDLHSELNLSSLELGDSALYFCASSVSANTYNEQFFGPGTRLTVL.

This chain links TRBV4-1 with TRBJ2-5, with D possibly matching TRBD2 (5 bases). The CDR3 runs 16 residues. Deletions cut 4 bases from V and 1 base from J, with 16 bases between. Per germline, CDR1 MGHRA and CDR2 YSYEKL. The CDR3, as DNA: TGCGCCAGCAGCCCCTTCTTGAGGGCGGTCCAAGAGACCCAGTACTTC. Protein: CASSPFLRAVQETQYF.

The chain has TRBV6-5 and TRBJ1-1; 7 positions agree with TRBD1. The CDR3 runs 13 residues. J lost 6 bases, V lost 3 bases, and 4 bases had no gene match. Germline CDR1 reads MNHEY; CDR2 reads SVGAGI. The CDR3 DNA reads as TGTGCCAGCAGTTATAACCAGGGGGCTGAAGCTTTCTTT. As protein: CASSYNQGAEAFF.

This chain uses TRBV10-1 with TRBJ2-7, with 12 bases matching TRBD2. The CDR3 spans 18 residues. Losses at the gene ends were 0 bases for V and 7 bases for J; bases not matched to a gene: 13. From germline, CDR1 is WNHNN and CDR2 SYGVQD (reference sequence). CDR3: CASSESRLAGGPGGEQYF. CDR3 in DNA: TGCGCCAGCAGTGAGTCACGGCTAGCGGGAGGGCCGGGTGGTGAGCAGTACTTC.

V gene TRBV5-4 combines with J gene TRBJ2-5; D is undetermined. The CDR3 is 13 amino acids. The germline V gene has CDR1 SGHNT and CDR2 YYREEE (reference sequence). The V end lost 4 bases, the J end lost 5 bases, and 12 bases lay between the germline ends. The CDR3 region is CASSQAADETQYF. CDR3 sequence (DNA): TGTGCCAGCAGCCAGGCGGCAGATGAGACCCAGTACTTC.

The chain recombines TRBV6-5 with TRBJ2-7, with 7 bases matching TRBD1. The CDR3 totals 13 residues. Germline V lookup: CDR1 MNHEY, CDR2 SVGAGI. The V and J ends lost 4 bases and 6 bases, in that order; junction bases with no gene match: 6. The DNA for the CDR3 is TGTGCCAGCAGTTCGAACGCAGGGGGCGAGCAGTACTTC. This codes for CASSSNAGGEQYF.

Notes on this clone: In the same sample, other DNA sequences code for this CDR3. CDR3 bases: TGTGCCAGCAGTTTATCTCGCTCTGGAAACACCATATATTTT. This gives the protein CASSLSRSGNTIYF. The chain couples TRBV27 to TRBJ1-3; D gene unclear. CDR3 length: 14 amino acids. Per germline, CDR1 MNHEY and CDR2 SMNVEV (reference sequence). Trimming left V 0 bases short and J 0 bases short, with 3 bases between.

CDR3 DNA: TGTGCCAGCAGTTTACTGTCCGGGAGCCGGGTCGAGCAGTACTTC. Protein sequence: CASSLLSGSRVEQYF. The chain links TRBV27 to TRBJ2-5; a weak D match, TRBD2 (6 bases). Matching the DNA end better, TRBJ2-7 makes the J call doubtful. Germline lookup yields CDR1 MNHEY and CDR2 SMNVEV (reference sequence). The CDR3 covers 15 residues.

This rearrangement joins TRBV25-1 to TRBJ2-1; D ambiguous. The germline V gene has CDR1 MGHDK and CDR2 SYGVNS. Trimming took off 1 base at V and 9 bases at J, with 7 bases between the two ends. The CDR3 has 12 residues. Here the CDR3 DNA reads TGTGCCAGCAGTGAATCTGCTACTGAGCAGTTCTTC. This codes for CASSESATEQFF.

The count of this clone is one. V and J are TRBV7-9 and TRBJ1-1; D perhaps matches TRBD1 (6 bases). Germline V gene data show CDR1 as SEHNR and CDR2 as FQNEAQ (reference sequence). The CDR3 is 14 amino acids. V lost 1 base and J lost 5, with 11 bases in between. Here the CDR3 reads CASSLVAQGTEAFF. CDR3 nucleotide sequence: TGTGCCAGCAGCTTAGTTGCACAGGGAACTGAAGCTTTCTTT. Complete variable domain (other parts from reference TRBV7-9 and TRBJ1-1): DTGVSQNPRHKITKRGQNVTFRCDPISEHNRLYWYRQTLGQGPEFLTYFQNEAQLEKSRLLSDRFSAERPKGSFSTLEIQRTEQGDSAMYLCASSLVAQGTEAFFGQGTRLTVV.

The chain joins TRBV5-5 to TRBJ2-7; 7 nucleotides line up with TRBD1. J was trimmed by 6 bases and V by 10 bases; bases with no gene match: 13. CDR3 length: 13 residues. The germline gives CDR1 SGHKS, CDR2 YYEKEE (reference sequence). The CDR3 sequence is CASIAGGNFEQYF. In DNA form, the CDR3 reads TGTGCCTCCATTGCAGGGGGTAATTTCGAGCAGTACTTC. The full variable domain, its missing parts supplied by reference TRBV5-5 and TRBJ2-7, is DAGVTQSPTHLIKTRGQQVTLRCSPISGHKSVSWYQQVLGQGPQFIFQYYEKEERGRGNFPDRFSARQFPNYSSELNVNALLLGDSALYLCASIAGGNFEQYFGPGTRLTVT.

The rearrangement uses TRBV28 and TRBJ2-2; D is possibly TRBD1 (6 bases). Trimming pared 4 bases from V and 4 bases from J, leaving 10 bases between. The CDR3 is 14 amino acids. CDR1 and CDR2 (germline): MDHEN, SYDVKM. The CDR3 is CASSYQGSTGELFF. CDR3 nucleotide sequence: TGTGCCAGCAGTTATCAGGGGTCCACCGGGGAGCTGTTTTTT.

This clone was seen a handful of times. The chain couples TRBV19 to TRBJ2-7, with 7 bases lining up with TRBD2. The CDR3 consists of 11 residues. Germline CDR1 LNHDA, CDR2 SQIVND (reference sequence). After removal of 8 bases from V and 6 bases from J, the junction contained 4 bases not matched to a gene. CDR3 sequence reads: CASRGGLEQYF. DNA of the CDR3: TGTGCCAGTCGGGGAGGGCTCGAGCAGTACTTC.

The chain carries TRBV5-6 and TRBJ1-1; D is uncertain. The germline CDR1 and CDR2 sequences are SGHDT and YYEEEE. Trimming shortened V by 0 bases and J by 9 bases, and 9 bases separated the two germline ends. The CDR3 runs to 12 residues. The CDR3 protein is CASSLDGRKAFF. CDR3 nucleotide sequence: TGTGCCAGCAGCTTGGACGGCAGAAAAGCTTTCTTT.

The V gene is TRBV2, the J gene TRBJ1-5; D call uncertain. Germline CDR1 and CDR2: SNHLY and FYNNEI. Trimming stripped 0 bases from V and 6 bases from J, with 15 bases between. This CDR3 region has 16 residues. Here the CDR3 reads CASSEAELSLGQPQHF. DNA for the CDR3: TGTGCCAGCAGTGAAGCGGAGTTATCGTTAGGTCAGCCCCAGCATTTT.

The chain joins TRBV19 to TRBJ2-7; 7 nucleotides line up with TRBD1. Trimming cost V 5 bases and J 4 bases; bases outside gene matches: 8. This CDR3 contains 14 residues. Germline CDR1 is LNHDA and CDR2 is SQIVND (reference sequence). In DNA, the CDR3 is TGTGCCAGTAGTGCGACGACAGGGTGGTACGAGCAGTACTTC. It specifies CASSATTGWYEQYF.

CDR3 DNA: TGTGCCAGCAGCTTGCAGAGCTCCTATAATTCACCCCTCCACTTT. Translation: CASSLQSSYNSPLHF. The chain combines TRBV5-6 with TRBJ1-6; D call uncertain. Germline lookup yields CDR1 SGHDT and CDR2 YYEEEE. With 1 base removed from V and 0 bases from J, the gap between germline ends came to 5 bases. This CDR3 spans 15 amino acids.